This T cell receptor (beta chain) was found in a study of shared clonotypes between healthy human individuals. Study findings and constraints: Sampling covered blood only; tissue repertoires likely differ.

On this clone itself: As yet, its antigen is unknown.

Authors' data handling: Filtering differed because ImmunoSEQ produced junction-only sequences that carried no quality scores. Method: immunoSEQ multiplex PCR; TCRdb's copy keeps in-frame clones and lacks some. V and J calls and clone size follow that table, whereas D and trimming were derived from the DNA. The profile shows hundreds of thousands of clones, around 73% of them singletons. The trim removed 8 bases at V and 6 bases at J, leaving 15 bases unmatched. The germline V gene has CDR1 SGHVS and CDR2 FQNEAQ. This CDR3 spans 16 amino acids. This chain connects TRBV7-8 to TRBJ2-2; the match to TRBD2 covers 7 bases. Source material: memory CD4+ T cells sorted from blood. Regarding subset: CD45RA-negative fraction. The TCR comes from a woman between 25 and 40 years old in good health. In DNA, the CDR3 is TGTGCCAGCCCCTCGGGGGGTCTAAGGGCCCCCGGGGAGCTGTTTTTT. Protein sequence: CASPSGGLRAPGELFF. The full variable domain, rest sourced from reference TRBV7-8 and TRBJ2-2, is GAGVSQSPRYKVAKRGQDVALRCDPISGHVSLFWYQQALGQGPEFLTYFQNEAQLDKSGLPSDRFFAERPEGSVSTLKIQRTQQEDSAVYLCASPSGGLRAPGELFFGEGSRLTVL.